These T cell receptor beta chains were read from a single sample in a study of T cell repertoires in cytomegalovirus infection. MiXCR was run by TCRdb on the reads, yielding one entry per CDR3 protein. The top ten clones hold about 9.4% of a sample with 490,000 or so distinct CDR3 sequences, approximately 11% of them seen once. The specimen sequenced was PBMCs. These receptors were collected from a human donor in good health (CMV status not recorded). Some clones in this sample may be carry-over from other donors' samples. CDR3s include the opening cysteine and the closing phenylalanine or tryptophan. Fields, in order: clone size, D gene, J gene, V gene, CDR3 protein, CDR3 DNA. A D gene is named only where the DNA matches it firmly. A clone size is listed for some rows: how often the clone was seen (once, few, many), or a class if it is expanded.

>NA|NA|TRBJ1-2|TRBV14
CASSQARSGYTF
TGTGCCAGCAGCCAAGCACGTAGTGGCTACACCTTC
>NA|TRBD1|TRBJ1-5|TRBV20-1
CSASEDRGNQPQHF
TGCAGTGCTAGTGAAGACAGGGGTAATCAGCCCCAGCATTTT
>many|TRBD1|TRBJ1-5|TRBV6-6
CASSPGQGASNQPQHF
TGTGCCAGCAGTCCGGGGCAGGGGGCGAGCAATCAGCCCCAGCATTTT
>many|TRBD2|TRBJ2-3|TRBV11-2
CASSKRTSTSTDTQYF
TGTGCCAGCAGCAAAAGGACTAGCACTAGCACAGATACGCAGTATTTT
>few|NA|TRBJ2-5|TRBV30
CAWTDRGETQYF
TGTGCCTGGACGGACCGGGGGGAGACCCAGTACTTC
>few|TRBD1|TRBJ2-1|TRBV13
CASTTGTGALSSYNEQFF
TGTGCCAGCACCACCGGGACAGGGGCCCTCAGCTCCTACAATGAGCAGTTCTTC
>few|TRBD1|TRBJ1-2|TRBV5-1
CASSWTGLGYTF
TGCGCCAGCAGCTGGACAGGGCTTGGCTACACCTTC
>many|NA|TRBJ1-1|TRBV15
CATSRGVQGLNTEAFF
TGTGCCACCAGCAGAGGAGTCCAGGGGCTAAACACTGAAGCTTTCTTT
>many|TRBD1|TRBJ1-2|TRBV5-1
CASSPPGTGDYGYTF
TGCGCCAGCAGCCCGCCCGGGACAGGAGACTATGGCTACACCTTC
>NA|NA|TRBJ2-5|TRBV20-1
CSARAGLSLGQEETQYF
TGCAGTGCTAGAGCGGGGTTGTCTCTTGGGCAAGAAGAGACCCAGTACTTC
>few|NA|TRBJ2-5|TRBV20-1
CSARGRSAARETQYF
TGCAGTGCTAGAGGTCGATCGGCGGCCAGGGAGACCCAGTACTTC
>many|NA|TRBJ1-1|TRBV6-1
CASSLQANTEAFF
TGTGCCAGCAGTTTACAGGCAAACACTGAAGCTTTCTTT
>few|NA|TRBJ2-3|TRBV9
CASSPREYSTDTQYF
TGTGCCAGCAGCCCCCGGGAATATAGCACAGATACGCAGTATTTT
>many|TRBD1|TRBJ1-5|TRBV20-1
CSGETGTDQPQHF
TGCAGTGGCGAGACAGGGACGGATCAGCCCCAGCATTTT
>many|TRBD1|TRBJ1-5|TRBV19
CASSIGGDRNQPQHF
TGTGCCAGTAGTATAGGGGGGGACAGGAATCAGCCCCAGCATTTT
>many|TRBD2|TRBJ2-1|TRBV5-1
CASSDGTSGMGNEQFF
TGCGCCAGCAGCGATGGGACTAGCGGGATGGGTAATGAGCAGTTCTTC
>many|NA|TRBJ1-2|TRBV4-1
CASSQVAVSGYTF
TGCGCCAGCAGCCAAGTGGCAGTAAGTGGCTACACCTTC
>many|NA|TRBJ1-6|TRBV12-3/TRBV12-4
CASRGAQIGNSPLHF
TGTGCCAGCAGGGGGGCGCAGATCGGAAATTCACCCCTCCACTTT
>NA|TRBD2|TRBJ2-5|TRBV15
CATSRGGTSGSLETQYF
TGTGCCACCAGCAGAGGAGGAACTAGCGGGAGCCTAGAGACCCAGTACTTC
>many|NA|TRBJ1-2|TRBV4-1
CASSHSEGERGYTF
TGCGCCAGCAGCCACTCGGAAGGGGAGCGCGGCTACACCTTC
>many|NA|TRBJ1-3|TRBV18
CASSPGVSGNTIYF
TGTGCCAGCTCACCAGGGGTCTCTGGAAACACCATATATTTT
>many|NA|TRBJ1-4|TRBV7-9
CASSSRGAREKLFF
TGTGCCAGCAGCTCAAGAGGGGCTAGAGAAAAACTGTTTTTT
>many|TRBD1|TRBJ1-4|TRBV7-9
CASSRRQGNNEKLFF
TGTGCCAGCAGCCGAAGACAGGGGAATAATGAAAAACTGTTTTTT
>many|TRBD1|TRBJ1-1|TRBV19
CASSIERRGPTLTEAFF
TGTGCCAGTAGTATAGAGCGCAGGGGGCCGACTCTCACTGAAGCTTTCTTT
>many|TRBD2|TRBJ2-1|TRBV11-2
CASSGTSGSYEQFF
TGTGCCAGCAGCGGGACTAGCGGGAGCTATGAGCAGTTCTTC
>many|NA|TRBJ1-5|TRBV19
CASSIGAGFGQPQHF
TGTGCCAGTAGTATCGGGGCAGGGTTTGGGCAGCCCCAGCATTTT
>NA|TRBD2|TRBJ2-1|TRBV7-3
CASRGGGDSYNEQFF
TGTGCCAGCAGGGGGGGGGGGGACTCCTACAATGAGCAGTTCTTC
>many|NA|TRBJ2-3|TRBV10-3
CAISERGGPDTDTQYF
TGTGCCATCAGTGAAAGGGGGGGTCCGGACACAGATACGCAGTATTTT
>NA|NA|TRBJ2-2|TRBV19
CASSTGAAGELFF
TGTGCCAGTAGTACGGGGGCCGCCGGGGAGCTGTTTTTT
>many|NA|TRBJ2-5|TRBV28
CASSLWMETQYF
TGTGCCAGCAGTTTATGGATGGAGACCCAGTACTTC
>many|TRBD1|TRBJ2-1|TRBV7-2
CASSLGTGANYYNEQFF
TGTGCCAGCAGCTTAGGGACAGGAGCGAACTATTACAATGAGCAGTTCTTC
>NA|TRBD2|TRBJ2-1|TRBV6-6
CASSNRLAETYNEQFF
TGTGCCAGCAGTAACCGACTAGCGGAGACCTACAATGAGCAGTTCTTC
>many|TRBD1|TRBJ2-3|TRBV6-1
CASSDPTGGTDTQYF
TGTGCCAGCAGTGACCCTACAGGGGGTACAGATACGCAGTATTTT
>many|TRBD2|TRBJ2-1|TRBV12-3/TRBV12-4
CASTSGVSYSEQFF
TGTGCCAGCACTAGCGGAGTCTCCTACAGTGAGCAGTTCTTC
>many|NA|TRBJ2-1|TRBV19
CASSIDTGYNEQFF
TGTGCCAGTAGTATAGATACGGGCTACAATGAGCAGTTCTTC
>many|NA|TRBJ2-4|TRBV28
CATQVIENIQYF
TGTGCCACCCAAGTCATAGAAAACATTCAGTACTTC
>many|NA|TRBJ1-5|TRBV7-8
CASSPDDANQPQHF
TGTGCCAGCAGCCCAGATGACGCAAATCAGCCCCAGCATTTT
>NA|TRBD2|TRBJ2-3|TRBV29-1
CSVGGTEPDTQYF
TGCAGCGTGGGGGGGACCGAGCCAGATACGCAGTATTTT
>NA|TRBD1|TRBJ2-7|TRBV6-5
CASSPLGTADYEQYF
TGTGCCAGCAGCCCCCTTGGGACAGCCGACTACGAGCAGTACTTC
>NA|NA|TRBJ2-1|TRBV18
CASSPPGRLTNEQFF
TGTGCCAGCTCACCCCCTGGACGTCTTACAAATGAGCAGTTCTTC
>NA|NA|TRBJ2-6|TRBV6-5
CASSYARTRSPSGANVLTF
TGTGCCAGCAGTTACGCCAGGACCCGCTCCCCCTCTGGGGCCAACGTCCTGACTTTC
>NA|TRBD1|TRBJ1-1|TRBV7-8
CASSPSPGTEINTEAFF
TGTGCCAGCAGCCCGAGTCCCGGGACAGAGATTAACACTGAAGCTTTCTTT
>many|NA|TRBJ2-3|TRBV7-2
CASSSHPRGPSTDTQYF
TGTGCCAGCAGCTCCCATCCCAGGGGTCCGAGCACAGATACGCAGTATTTT
>NA|TRBD1|TRBJ1-1|TRBV2
CASSVGTANEAFF
TGTGCCAGCAGTGTCGGGACAGCTAACGAAGCTTTCTTT
>many|TRBD2|TRBJ2-7|TRBV12-3/TRBV12-4
CASSRQGTSATKPYEQYF
TGTGCCAGCAGCCGTCAAGGGACTAGCGCCACTAAGCCCTACGAGCAGTACTTC
>few|TRBD1|TRBJ1-5|TRBV28
CASSLGRGYQPQHF
TGTGCCAGCAGTTTAGGCAGGGGGTATCAGCCCCAGCATTTT
>NA|TRBD1|TRBJ1-2|TRBV6-4
CASSVKWDSNYGYTF
TGTGCCAGCAGTGTCAAATGGGACAGTAACTATGGCTACACCTTC
>NA|TRBD2|TRBJ2-2|TRBV5-1
CASSTSGGADTGELFF
TGCGCCAGCTCGACTAGCGGGGGGGCCGACACCGGGGAGCTGTTTTTT
>many|NA|TRBJ1-5|TRBV4-1
CASSQDRAGPVSNQPQHF
TGCGCCAGCAGCCAAGATCGAGCCGGCCCTGTTAGCAATCAGCCCCAGCATTTT
>many|NA|TRBJ2-2|TRBV7-7
CASSSENTGELFF
TGTGCTAGCAGCTCGGAGAACACCGGGGAGCTGTTTTTT
>many|NA|TRBJ1-6|TRBV12-3/TRBV12-4
CASSPVGSYNSPLHF
TGTGCCAGCAGCCCCGTTGGCTCCTATAATTCACCCCTCCACTTT
>many|NA|TRBJ1-2|TRBV2
CASPQDTLYGYTF
TGTGCCAGCCCCCAGGATACTCTATATGGCTACACCTTC
>NA|TRBD2|TRBJ2-4|TRBV6-2/TRBV6-3
CASSYSGTSVDIQYF
TGTGCCAGCAGTTACTCGGGGACTAGCGTTGACATTCAGTACTTC